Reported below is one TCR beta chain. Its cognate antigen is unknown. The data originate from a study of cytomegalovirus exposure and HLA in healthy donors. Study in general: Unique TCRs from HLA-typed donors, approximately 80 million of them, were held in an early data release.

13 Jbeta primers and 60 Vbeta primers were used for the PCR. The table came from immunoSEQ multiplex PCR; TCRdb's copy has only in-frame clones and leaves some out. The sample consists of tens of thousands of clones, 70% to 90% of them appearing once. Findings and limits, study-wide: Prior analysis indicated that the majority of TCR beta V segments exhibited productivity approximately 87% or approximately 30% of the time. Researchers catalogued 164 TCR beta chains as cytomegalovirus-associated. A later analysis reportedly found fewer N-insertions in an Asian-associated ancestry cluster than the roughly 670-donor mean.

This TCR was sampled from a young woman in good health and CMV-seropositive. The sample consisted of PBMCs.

Here the CDR3 reads CASSRQGYNEQFF. The CDR3 DNA reads TGTGCCAGCAGTAGACAGGGTTACAATGAGCAGTTCTTC. The chain is built from TRBV6-5 and TRBJ2-1; 7 nucleotides align to TRBD1. V lost 5 bases and J lost 4; bases outside the gene matches: 2. This CDR3 spans 13 amino acids. From germline, CDR1 is MNHEY and CDR2 SVGAGI.